Below, one TCR beta chain is given with its context. The antigen is unknown. The sample comes from a study of cytomegalovirus exposure and HLA in healthy donors. About the study: Some 180 million T cells yielded some 120 million unique TCR beta sequences in earlier analysis.

The study ran its PCR with 60 Vbeta and 13 Jbeta primers. This table comes from immunoSEQ multiplex PCR, and its TCRdb copy is limited to in-frame clones, with some not included. The top ten hold approximately 8% of the sample, which has about 120,000 clones, 50% to 80% seen once. Study-wide findings and caveats: With later analysis, a missense DCLRE1C variant became linked to TCR beta V- and J-gene trimming. Most likely, a cluster of highly shared sequence variants arose as a sequencing artifact. Reports indicate that TCR beta sequences accurately predicted the HLA-A and HLA-B alleles of most subjects.

Per the germline V gene, CDR1 is MNHEY and CDR2 is SMNVEV (reference sequence). The CDR3 runs to 14 residues. Trimming removed 8 bases at V and 5 bases at J, with 19 bases between. The chain carries TRBV27 and TRBJ2-7; a possible D gene is TRBD1 (5 bases). The sequenced sample consisted of PBMCs. The receptor comes from a woman between 35 and 50 years old in good health and CMV-seropositive. DNA of the CDR3: TGTGCCAGCGCTCGACAGACCTCTTCTGACGAGCAGTACTTC. Amino acids: CASARQTSSDEQYF.